This TCR beta chain was captured by sequencing in a study of blood T cell repertoires in COVID-19. Background on the study: Acute and convalescent COVID-19 specimens originated in the United States, Italy and Spain. From T cells, B-cell-depleted T cells, or PBMCs came the material, which was cDNA or gDNA.

The ends lost 4 bases at V and 8 bases at J; junction bases unmatched: 6. Germline CDR1 and CDR2: SGDLS and YYNGEE. This CDR3 is built from 14 residues. Original processing methods: Scientists estimated how many nucleated cells there were by amplifying reference gene primers. Clones were sequenced by immunoSEQ multiplex PCR, and TCRdb holds only the in-frame ones, with some missing. That table gives V, J and clone size, and the DNA gave D and trimming. The data contain around 130,000 clones, 60% to 85% of them singletons. The TCR sequence derives from a man aged 45 to 65 with acute or convalescent COVID-19. The source material was peripheral blood. This chain uses TRBV9 with TRBJ2-1; 10 bases map to TRBD2. CDR3 coding DNA: TGTGCCAGCAGCCTCAGACTAGCGGGTGATGAGCAGTTCTTC. Amino acids: CASSLRLAGDEQFF.